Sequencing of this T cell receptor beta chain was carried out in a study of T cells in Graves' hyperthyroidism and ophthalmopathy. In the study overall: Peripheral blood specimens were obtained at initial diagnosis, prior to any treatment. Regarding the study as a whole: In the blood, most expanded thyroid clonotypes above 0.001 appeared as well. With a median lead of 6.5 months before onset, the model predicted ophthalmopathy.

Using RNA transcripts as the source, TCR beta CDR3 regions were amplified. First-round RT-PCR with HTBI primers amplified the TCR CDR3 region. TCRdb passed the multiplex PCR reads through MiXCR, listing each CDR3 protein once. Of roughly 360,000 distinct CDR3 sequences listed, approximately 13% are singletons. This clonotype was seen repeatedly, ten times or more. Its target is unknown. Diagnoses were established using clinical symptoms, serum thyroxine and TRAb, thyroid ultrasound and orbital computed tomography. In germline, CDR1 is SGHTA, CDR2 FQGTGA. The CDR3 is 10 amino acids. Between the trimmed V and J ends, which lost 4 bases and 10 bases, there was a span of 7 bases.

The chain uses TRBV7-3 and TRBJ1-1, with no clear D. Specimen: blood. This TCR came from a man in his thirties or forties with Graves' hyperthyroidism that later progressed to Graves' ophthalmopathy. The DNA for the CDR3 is TGTGCCAGCAGCTGCCCTGGAGCTTTCTTT. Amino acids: CASSCPGAFF.